This T cell receptor (beta chain) was recorded in a study of quantifying T cell responses using KT2 cells. In the study overall: cDNA was made from DNase-treated RNA using alpha and beta constant primers. Estimated efficiency of the T4 ligation step was above 9.5% under optimum conditions. Overall study results and limits: Input KT2 cell number predicted KT2 alpha and beta sequence counts linearly over several orders of magnitude.

This clonotype appeared a few times. The antigen remains undetermined. V was clipped by 4 bases and J by 7 bases; unmatched bases: 5. This CDR3 contains 14 residues. The sample is PBMC spiked with counted cells of clone KT2. Each cDNA got a UMI-containing oligo ligated at its 3' end. An equimolar mix of RC1.1 and RC1.2 primed the beta chain across TRBC1 and TRBC2. One entry per CDR3 protein results from TCRdb running MiXCR on the UMI-ligation and nested PCR reads. The sample consists of some 41,000 distinct CDR3 sequences, about a sixth of them appearing once. V usage is TRBV12-3 or TRBV12-4 and J usage is TRBJ1-5; 9 positions agree with TRBD1. The specimen sequenced was PBMCs spiked with cells of the T cell clone KT2. The receptor's source is a human donor. The CDR3 protein is CASSYDRGKQPQHF. In DNA, the CDR3 is TGTGCCAGCAGTTATGACAGGGGGAAACAGCCCCAGCATTTT.